The sequence of this T cell receptor beta chain was determined in a study of blood T cell repertoires in COVID-19. For the study at large: T cells, B-cell-depleted T cells, or PBMCs supplied cDNA or gDNA.

Ages ranged from roughly 18 to 100 years, with residence in around 24 US areas. The recovered donors of Cohort 3 showed two negative PCRs, clearance, or symptom resolution. CDR1 and CDR2 (germline): SGHRS, YFSETQ. CDR3 length: 15 amino acids. After removal of 6 bases from V and 1 base from J, the junction contained 5 bases not matched to a gene. Per the study methods: Nucleated cell number was recorded as an estimate derived from reference gene primer amplification. Measured with immunoSEQ multiplex PCR; TCRdb has only the in-frame clones, and not every one. V, J and clone size are those of that table, while D and trimming were read from the DNA. Here the sample spans roughly 200,000 clones, roughly 85% being singletons.

The sequencing input was PBMCs or T cells enriched from blood (not recorded which). The chain recombines TRBV5-1 with TRBJ2-3; 10 bases map to TRBD2. The clonotype was recovered from a man aged 40-50 years who had recovered from COVID-19. The CDR3 region is CASNVAGGRTDTQYF. In DNA, the CDR3 is TGCGCCAGCAACGTAGCGGGAGGCCGCACAGATACGCAGTATTTT.